These T cell receptor beta chains were read from a single sample in a study of OX40 agonist ivuxolimab in advanced cancers. The repertoire was sequenced with immunoSEQ multiplex PCR; TCRdb's copy has only in-frame clones and lacks some. The repertoire includes roughly 92,000 clones, roughly nine tenths of them detected once, and roughly 8.9% sits in the top ten. The sample consisted of CD4+ or CD8+ T cells sorted from blood, taken in a trial of the OX40 agonist ivuxolimab. All receptors come from an adult with an advanced solid tumor such as melanoma, head and neck, liver or kidney cancer. Both conserved end residues are part of each CDR3. The D gene is left open where the match is weak. The size of a clone is reported for some rows only, either as once, few or many, or as a class for expanded clones.

D,length,J,size,V,DNA,CDR3
NA,16,TRBJ2-7,NA,TRBV11-2,TGTGCCAGCAGCTTAGAAGTTTCACAGTACCCTTACGAGCAGTACTTC,CASSLEVSQYPYEQYF
NA,14,TRBJ1-1,NA,TRBV7-9,TGTGCCAGCAGCTTACAAGGGGCGAGGACTGAAGCTTTCTTT,CASSLQGARTEAFF
TRBD1,12,TRBJ2-1,few,TRBV9,TGTGCCAGCAGCCGACAGGGGAGTGAGCAGTTCTTC,CASSRQGSEQFF
NA,15,TRBJ1-1,NA,TRBV19,TGTGCCAGTAGCCTAATCGGGGTAACGAACACTGAAGCTTTCTTT,CASSLIGVTNTEAFF
NA,16,TRBJ1-1,once,TRBV27,TGTGCCAGCAGTTTAATGGAGACAGCTATGAACACTGAAGCTTTCTTT,CASSLMETAMNTEAFF
NA,14,TRBJ1-1,NA,TRBV29-1,TGCAGCGCCCCCGGTGGGTTTGGAGATACTGAAGCTTTCTTT,CSAPGGFGDTEAFF
NA,11,TRBJ1-1,NA,TRBV7-9,TGTGCCAGCAGCCAAAACACTGAAGCTTTCTTT,CASSQNTEAFF
NA,12,TRBJ1-1,NA,TRBV27,TGTGCCAGCAGTTCTATGAACACTGAAGCTTTCTTT,CASSSMNTEAFF
NA,15,TRBJ2-2,few,TRBV30,TGTGCCTGGAGTCCGACAGCGATGAACACCGGGGAGCTGTTTTTT,CAWSPTAMNTGELFF
TRBD2,15,TRBJ2-7,NA,TRBV7-8,TGTGCCAGCAGCTTACAGCCGGGAGGCTCGAGCGAGCAGTACTTC,CASSLQPGGSSEQYF
NA,14,TRBJ2-2,NA,TRBV12-5,TGTGCTAGCCCCCCGGGGGCGAACACCGGGGAGCTGTTTTTT,CASPPGANTGELFF
TRBD2,14,TRBJ2-1,NA,TRBV2,TGTGCCAGCAGGCTAGCGGGCTCCTACAATGAGCAGTTCTTC,CASRLAGSYNEQFF
NA,15,TRBJ2-1,NA,TRBV4-2,TGTGCCAGCAGCCAAGAACAGGGATCTTACAATGAGCAGTTCTTC,CASSQEQGSYNEQFF
NA,13,TRBJ2-7,NA,TRBV29-1,TGCAGCGCCCGGGGGACTGCATCCTACGAGCAGTACTTC,CSARGTASYEQYF
NA,15,TRBJ2-7,NA,TRBV18,TGTGCCAGCTCACCATCGGGACAAAGAGCCTACGAGCAGTACTTC,CASSPSGQRAYEQYF
NA,14,TRBJ2-7,NA,TRBV15,TGTGCCACCAGCAGCGGGCACCCACCGGGGGAGCAGTACTTC,CATSSGHPPGEQYF
NA,16,TRBJ2-5,NA,TRBV7-3,TGTGCCAGCAGCTTTAGTAGGGCAGGGCCCCAAGAGACCCAGTACTTC,CASSFSRAGPQETQYF
NA,16,TRBJ2-7,once,TRBV4-1,TGCGCCAGCAGCCTCCTCAGGACAGAACTCTCCTACGAGCAGTACTTC,CASSLLRTELSYEQYF
TRBD2,13,TRBJ2-1,NA,TRBV7-8,TGTGCCAGCAGCGGACTAGTCTACAATGAGCAGTTCTTC,CASSGLVYNEQFF
TRBD2,18,TRBJ2-7,NA,TRBV7-9,TGTGCCAGCAGCTTAGCGTTGGGGACTAGCGGGAGGCTCTACGAGCAGTACTTC,CASSLALGTSGRLYEQYF
TRBD2,15,TRBJ2-3,NA,TRBV7-2,TGTGCCAGCAGCTTGATAGCGGGAGCTCCAGATACGCAGTATTTT,CASSLIAGAPDTQYF
TRBD1,14,TRBJ2-7,NA,TRBV6-5,TGTGCCAGCAGTTATAACAGGGGAGTCTACGAGCAGTACTTC,CASSYNRGVYEQYF
NA,14,TRBJ1-4,NA,TRBV5-1,TGCGCCAGCAGCTGGGGACAACTTAATGAAAAACTGTTTTTT,CASSWGQLNEKLFF
TRBD2,16,TRBJ2-1,NA,TRBV7-8,TGTGCCAGCAGCTCCCTGACTAGCGGGCCCTACAATGAGCAGTTCTTC,CASSSLTSGPYNEQFF
NA,15,TRBJ2-1,NA,TRBV9,TGTGCCAGCAGCCCTACAGGTAGCTCCTACAATGAGCAGTTCTTC,CASSPTGSSYNEQFF
NA,14,TRBJ2-7,NA,TRBV11-2,TGTGCCAGCAGCTTAGATCGACTGTCCTACGAGCAGTACTTC,CASSLDRLSYEQYF
NA,15,TRBJ2-5,NA,TRBV4-1,TGCGCCAGCAGCCCGTGGAAAGGCGGACAAGAGACCCAGTACTTC,CASSPWKGGQETQYF
NA,13,TRBJ1-1,NA,TRBV27,TGTGCCAGCAGTTTGTATTGGGACACTGAAGCTTTCTTT,CASSLYWDTEAFF
NA,16,TRBJ2-2,NA,TRBV21-1,TGTGCCAGCAGCAGAAACGGGACAGCTCCGATCGGGGAGCTGTTTTTT,CASSRNGTAPIGELFF
TRBD1,15,TRBJ2-1,NA,TRBV28,TGTGCCAGCAGTTTGAGGCGGGACAGGGTCAATGAGCAGTTCTTC,CASSLRRDRVNEQFF
TRBD1,17,TRBJ1-1,NA,TRBV27,TGTGCCAGCAGTTTATACGAAGGGACAGGATCTAACACTGAAGCTTTCTTT,CASSLYEGTGSNTEAFF
TRBD1,14,TRBJ1-4,NA,TRBV5-6,TGTGCCAGCAGCTTCGGGACAGGGAATGAAAAACTGTTTTTT,CASSFGTGNEKLFF
TRBD1,18,TRBJ1-3,once,TRBV9,TGTGCCAGCAGCGTAAGTTTGAGTCTGGACAGGGTACCAAACACCATATATTTT,CASSVSLSLDRVPNTIYF
NA,11,TRBJ2-7,NA,TRBV19,TGTGCCAGTAGTTGGGGGTACGAGCAGTACTTC,CASSWGYEQYF
NA,16,TRBJ2-7,few,TRBV7-6,TGTGCCAGCAGCTTAGGACCTCAGGGAGGACCCTACGAGCAGTACTTC,CASSLGPQGGPYEQYF
NA,15,TRBJ2-3,few,TRBV25-1,TGTGCCAGCACCCCGGGCGGTAGCGGCACAGATACGCAGTATTTT,CASTPGGSGTDTQYF
NA,12,TRBJ2-3,NA,TRBV14,TGTGCCAGCAGCCAAAGTGGAGATACGCAGTATTTT,CASSQSGDTQYF
TRBD1,14,TRBJ1-6,NA,TRBV9,TGTGCCAGCAGCCCGGGACAGGGGAGTTCACCCCTCCACTTT,CASSPGQGSSPLHF
NA,15,TRBJ2-7,NA,TRBV5-4,TGTGCCAGCAGCTTAGGGACCGGATATGCCTACGAGCAGTACTTC,CASSLGTGYAYEQYF
TRBD2,18,TRBJ2-1,NA,TRBV7-8,TGTGCCAGCAGCCCATATGCACTAGCGATAAGCTCCTACAATGAGCAGTTCTTC,CASSPYALAISSYNEQFF
NA,18,TRBJ2-7,few,TRBV7-9,TGTGCCAGCAGCTTTTACCGCGGAAGGACGGAAAAAATTTACGAGCAGTACTTC,CASSFYRGRTEKIYEQYF
NA,13,TRBJ1-1,once,TRBV5-1,TGCGCCAGCAGCAGGGCCGCGTCGGCTGAAGCTTTCTTT,CASSRAASAEAFF
TRBD1,14,TRBJ1-1,NA,TRBV6-9,TGTGCCAGCAGTTACTCGACAGGGAGAACTGAAGCTTTCTTT,CASSYSTGRTEAFF
TRBD2,14,TRBJ2-1,NA,TRBV27,TGTGCCAGTCGCACGGGGGGGTCCTACAATGAGCAGTTCTTC,CASRTGGSYNEQFF
TRBD1,18,TRBJ2-6,NA,TRBV11-3,TGTGCCAGCAGCTTATACCGTTGGATCGGGACAGGGGGTATGGTGCTGACTTTC,CASSLYRWIGTGGMVLTF
NA,18,TRBJ1-1,NA,TRBV25-1,TGTGCCAGCAGTCGGACCCTGTATGACAGAACCTTGAACACTGAAGCTTTCTTT,CASSRTLYDRTLNTEAFF
NA,13,TRBJ2-5,NA,TRBV6-6,TGTGCCAGCGAAAGGGGTCCCCAAGAGACCCAGTACTTC,CASERGPQETQYF
TRBD2,16,TRBJ2-3,NA,TRBV9,TGTGCCAGCAGCCCCTTAGCGGGACCCAGCACAGATACGCAGTATTTT,CASSPLAGPSTDTQYF
NA,15,TRBJ1-5,NA,TRBV19,TGTGCCAGTAGTATAGATCTTGCCGGCAATCAGCCCCAGCATTTT,CASSIDLAGNQPQHF
NA,11,TRBJ2-7,NA,TRBV7-9,TGTGCCAGCAGCGACTCCTACGAGCAGTACTTC,CASSDSYEQYF
NA,13,TRBJ2-7,few,TRBV7-7,TGTGCTAGCAGCCATGCCCCCGGCTACGAGCAGTACTTC,CASSHAPGYEQYF
TRBD2,17,TRBJ2-7,NA,TRBV18,TGTGCCAGCTCACGATCGGAAACCGGGACTAACGGCTACGAGCAGTACTTC,CASSRSETGTNGYEQYF
TRBD1,16,TRBJ1-2,NA,TRBV9,TGTGCCAGCAGCCTGACCGCAGGGGGGGCGAGATATGGCTACACCTTC,CASSLTAGGARYGYTF
TRBD1,14,TRBJ1-1,NA,TRBV6-6,TGTGCCAGCGCGACAGGGGAATCGGGCACTGAAGCTTTCTTT,CASATGESGTEAFF
NA,16,TRBJ2-2,NA,TRBV5-1,TGCGCCAGCAGCGCGGGTGCGGGGCGCGACTGGGGGGAGCTGTTTTTT,CASSAGAGRDWGELFF
TRBD2,15,TRBJ2-1,NA,TRBV25-1,TGTGCCAGCAGTGAAGCGGGGGGGCTTTGGCATGAGCAGTTCTTC,CASSEAGGLWHEQFF
NA,15,TRBJ1-5,NA,TRBV19,TGTGCCAGCGTCAGTCATCAAGGGAGGAATCAGCCCCAGCATTTT,CASVSHQGRNQPQHF
TRBD1,14,TRBJ1-2,NA,TRBV5-1,TGCGCCAGATGGGACAGGGGGCCTTCGCGGGGCTACACCTTC,CARWDRGPSRGYTF
TRBD1,16,TRBJ2-7,NA,TRBV9,TGTGCCAGCAGCGTAGACCCGGGACAGCCCCCCTACGAGCAGTACTTC,CASSVDPGQPPYEQYF